This TCR beta chain was retrieved from a study of OX40 agonist ivuxolimab in advanced cancers. Background for the entire study: Ivuxolimab was an agonistic, fully human IgG2 monoclonal antibody directed against OX40 (CD134), a costimulatory receptor. Prior anti-PD-1, anti-PD-L1 or anti-CTLA-4 therapy was permitted, and checkpoint inhibitors had been received by 40% to 50% of dose-escalation patients. Peripheral TCRbeta sequencing was intended to test whether TCR sequence diversity was altered and clonal T-cell expansion was caused by ivuxolimab. Partial responses occurred in three dose-escalation patients, of whom one had hepatocellular carcinoma and two had cutaneous melanoma. Intravenous ivuxolimab was administered to patients every 2 weeks at six dose levels: 0.01, 0.1, 0.3, 1.5, 3 and 10 mg/kg. The dose-escalation cohort was around 84% male with a mean age of roughly 62 years, ranging from 23 to 79. The paper reports the monotherapy dose-escalation portion (N of about 47 patients) of the phase I ivuxolimab trial. Of the approximately 50 dose-escalation patients, hepatocellular carcinoma was present in about 19, melanoma in roughly 15, renal cell carcinoma in 9 and head and neck cancer in 9.

As for this clone: The target of this receptor is not known. The sample holds no much larger clone one base away, and base qualities are not on file.

The trial excluded patients who had a history of autoimmune disease or who were on systemic immunosuppression. In every dose cohort, peripheral blood was drawn for TCR sequencing at baseline, cycle 4 day 1, and cycle 7 day 1. Samples were obtained from an open-label, multicenter, first-in-human phase I dose-escalation trial of ivuxolimab. Adults with locally advanced or metastatic melanoma, renal cell, hepatocellular, or head and neck squamous cell carcinoma were enrolled in the trial. Before TCR sequencing, CD4+ and CD8+ T cells were separately sorted from peripheral blood. From the germline V gene, CDR1 is SGHVT and CDR2 is SQSDAQ. From cysteine to phenylalanine, the CDR3 is 15 amino acids long. Kept here is only the CDR3 DNA, which spans 45 bases and is read in frame from base 1. V drops 5 bases and J drops 2 bases, leaving 15 bases in between. The full study reports these points: Clonal expansion of both CD4+ and CD8+ blood T cells was observed from baseline to week 6 at doses 0.1 to 3.0 mg/kg. In partial responders in the 0.1-3.0 mg/kg groups, normalized peripheral clonal expansion was found to be among the lowest, especially among CD8+ T cells. The antigen specificity of the peripheral T cells that underwent clonal expansion was not determined. After ivuxolimab, expanded clones were on average more numerous among CD8+ T cells than among CD4+ T cells. Low levels of normalized T-cell clonal expansion were also seen in some nonresponding patients.

Genomic DNA was extracted from sorted cells for sequencing of the TCRbeta CDR3 region. The immunoSEQ Assay was used to sequence the TCRbeta CDR3 regions. Entries here come from immuneACCESS through TCRdb and include only in-frame sequences with V and J called. Some clones fail to appear in such tables; in the studies checked, an unresolved V gene covers under half of the shortfall, and the cause of the remainder is unknown. In this sample the table shows around 77,000 clones, just under 80% of which occur a single time. Jointly, the top ten make up about 5.4% of the sample. The clonotype originates from an adult with an advanced solid tumor such as melanoma, head and neck, liver or kidney cancer. Sequencing was performed on CD4+ or CD8+ T cells sorted from blood, taken in a trial of the OX40 agonist ivuxolimab. The chain is made from TRBV7-4 and TRBJ2-5, with the D gene call left open. The nucleotides read TGTGCCAGCAGCCCCCACGGTGGGAAGCAAGAGACCCAGTACTTC. This encodes CASSPHGGKQETQYF.